This TCR beta chain was recorded in a study of shared clonotypes between healthy human individuals. Study-wide points: Sequencing depth was expected to influence donor clonotype sharing.

With regard to this clone: Its antigen is not identified.

Caucasian adults residing in Nashville, Tennessee made up all the donors. V gave up 0 bases and J gave up 0 bases; unmatched junction bases: 4. There are 16 residues in the CDR3. Germline loops: CDR1 SGHDN, CDR2 FVKESK. Every subset's genomic DNA went evenly onto several immunoSEQ plates. Assay used: immunoSEQ multiplex PCR; TCRdb lists only in-frame clones, some missing. This table has some 1.5 million clones, around 98% appearing once. The sequence was collected from a man younger than 45 in good health. V usage is TRBV14 and J usage is TRBJ1-1, with 7 bases lining up with TRBD1. Sequencing was carried out using naive CD4+ T cells sorted from blood. Subset: CD45RA+ positively selected. The CDR3 loop is CASSQDMGQMNTEAFF. CDR3 bases: TGTGCCAGCAGCCAAGACATGGGACAGATGAACACTGAAGCTTTCTTT.